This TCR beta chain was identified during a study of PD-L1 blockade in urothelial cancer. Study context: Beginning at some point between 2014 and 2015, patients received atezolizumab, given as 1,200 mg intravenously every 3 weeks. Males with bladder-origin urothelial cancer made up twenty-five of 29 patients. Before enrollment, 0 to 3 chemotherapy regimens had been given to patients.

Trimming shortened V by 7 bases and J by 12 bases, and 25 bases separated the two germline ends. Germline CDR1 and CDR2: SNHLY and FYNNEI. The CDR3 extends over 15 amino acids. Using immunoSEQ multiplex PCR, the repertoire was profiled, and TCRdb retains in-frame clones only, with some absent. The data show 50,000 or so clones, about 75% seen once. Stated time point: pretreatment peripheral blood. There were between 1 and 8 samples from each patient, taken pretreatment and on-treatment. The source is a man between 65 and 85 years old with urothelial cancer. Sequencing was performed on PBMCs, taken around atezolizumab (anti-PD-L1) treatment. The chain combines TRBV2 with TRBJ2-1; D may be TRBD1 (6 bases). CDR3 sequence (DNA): TGTGCCAGCACGACCACCTCTACGTACAGGGAAGGGCAGTTCTTC. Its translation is CASTTTSTYREGQFF.